The next 21 T cell receptor beta chains were all read from a single sample in a study of blood T cell repertoires in COVID-19. Repertoires were generated with immunoSEQ multiplex PCR, while TCRdb's copy carries only in-frame clones and drops some. The sample has 250,000 or so clones, more than 85% seen once. The sample comprised peripheral blood. The receptors derive from a woman aged 65 to 85 with active or convalescent COVID-19.

This clone was picked up a small number of times. V usage is TRBV6-5 and J usage is TRBJ1-5, with D maybe TRBD1 (6 bases). The germline V gene encodes CDR1 MNHEY and CDR2 SVGAGI. This CDR3 is 14 amino acids long. With 8 bases removed from V and 4 bases from J, the gap between germline ends came to 15 bases. Written as DNA, the CDR3 is TGTGCCAGCGGGGGCTCTGGGGGAAATCAGCCCCAGCATTTT. Amino acid sequence: CASGGSGGNQPQHF.

This rearrangement joins TRBV27 to TRBJ1-2; perhaps TRBD1 as D (6 bases). In germline, CDR1 is MNHEY, CDR2 SMNVEV (reference sequence). The CDR3 has 14 residues. The germline V and J ends were trimmed by 6 bases and 4 bases, with 15 bases remaining between them. The CDR3 DNA reads as TGTGCCAGCAGACCAATCAGGGGTGTCTATGGCTACACCTTC. It codes for CASRPIRGVYGYTF.

This rearrangement joins TRBV5-6 to TRBJ2-3; TRBD1 matches at 9 bases. With 3 bases clipped from V and 4 bases from J, the junction kept 12 bases outside the gene matches. The CDR3 consists of 17 residues. CDR1 and CDR2 (germline): SGHDT, YYEEEE. CDR3: CASSWGTGLSLADTQYF. CDR3 DNA sequence: TGTGCCAGCAGCTGGGGGACAGGGCTTAGCCTGGCAGATACGCAGTATTTT.

The rearrangement joins TRBV27 to TRBJ1-5; D gene unclear. The CDR3 contains 14 residues. Between the trimmed V and J ends, which lost 6 bases and 4 bases, there was a span of 13 bases. Germline loops: CDR1 MNHEY, CDR2 SMNVEV (reference sequence). This chain's CDR3 is CASSLRGGNQPQHF. The CDR3 DNA follows: TGTGCCAGCAGCCTCCGAGGCGGGAATCAGCCCCAGCATTTT.

The V gene is TRBV6-1, the J gene TRBJ1-6; unclear D gene. Germline V CDR1 and CDR2: MNHNS, SASEGT. The CDR3 spans 14 residues. Trimming stripped 0 bases from V and 18 bases from J, with 18 bases between. The DNA for the CDR3 is TGTGCCAGCAGTGAAGCTGGAGCTGAGCATCCACCCCACTTT. Encoded protein: CASSEAGAEHPPHF.

The rearrangement uses TRBV5-1 and TRBJ2-3, with 12 bases aligning to TRBD1. V was clipped by 4 bases and J by 5 bases; unmatched bases: 8. Germline-derived CDR1 and CDR2 are SGHRS and YFSETQ. This CDR3 comprises 16 residues. The chain's CDR3 is CASSPGQGAQVDTQYF. The CDR3 DNA reads as TGCGCCAGCAGCCCGGGACAGGGGGCGCAAGTAGATACGCAGTATTTT. The entire variable domain, with the rest obtained from reference TRBV5-1 and TRBJ2-3, is as follows: KAGVTQTPRYLIKTRGQQVTLSCSPISGHRSVSWYQQTPGQGLQFLFEYFSETQRNKGNFPGRFSGRQFSNSRSEMNVSTLELGDSALYLCASSPGQGAQVDTQYFGPGTRLTVL.

The J gene is TRBJ1-5, the V gene TRBV10-3; 10 bases are shared with TRBD1. The CDR3 is 14 amino acids. V trimming: 6 bases; J trimming: 7 bases; junction bases outside the gene matches: 6. Germline V gives CDR1 ENHRY, CDR2 SYGVKD. The CDR3 nucleotides read TGTGCCATCAGCACGACAGGGGGCAGACAGCCCCAGCATTTT. Translating it yields CAISTTGGRQPQHF.

The J gene is TRBJ1-1, the V gene TRBV29-1; a possible D gene is TRBD1 (6 bases). The germline V gene encodes CDR1 SQVTM and CDR2 ANQGSEA. The CDR3 totals 12 residues. V gave up 2 bases and J gave up 7 bases, with 11 bases separating them. As DNA, the CDR3 is TGCAGCGTTGAACAGGGGTTCCTTGAAGCTTTCTTT. This sequence encodes CSVEQGFLEAFF.

The chain uses TRBV11-2 and TRBJ1-2; the D is unclear. V was pared by 4 bases and J by 6 bases, with 12 bases between. The CDR3 sequence is 13 residues long. Looked up from germline, CDR1 is SGHAT and CDR2 is FQNNGV. The chain's CDR3 is CASSSDTRNGYTF. The CDR3 region has the DNA TGTGCCAGCAGCTCAGATACGAGGAATGGCTACACCTTC.

The chain recombines TRBV5-1 with TRBJ2-2; TRBD2 might be the D (6 bases). V was shortened by 0 bases and J by 1 base, with 10 bases between the two germline ends. The CDR3 is made up of 16 amino acids. Germline CDR1 SGHRS, CDR2 YFSETQ. CDR3 sequence reads: CASSLDLAMNTGELFF. The CDR3, as DNA: TGCGCCAGCAGCTTGGATCTAGCGATGAACACCGGGGAGCTGTTTTTT.

V usage is TRBV9 and J usage is TRBJ1-4, with 10 bases that match TRBD1. V trimming: 3 bases; J trimming: 0 bases; junction bases outside the gene matches: 5. Germline CDR1 and CDR2: SGDLS and YYNGEE. This CDR3 comprises 17 residues. The DNA of the CDR3 is TGTGCCAGCAGCGCCAGGACAGGGGGTGCAACTAATGAAAAACTGTTTTTT. Translated, it gives CASSARTGGATNEKLFF.

The CDR3 reads CASSFGTTGLQETQYF. As DNA, the CDR3 is TGTGCCAGCAGCTTCGGGACTACGGGGCTCCAAGAGACCCAGTACTTC. V usage is TRBV5-8 and J usage is TRBJ2-5; 7 bases map to TRBD2. The length of the CDR3 is 16 residues. Germline trimming cut 2 bases from V and 1 base from J; bases unmatched to any gene: 8. Per the germline V gene, CDR1 is SGHTS and CDR2 is YDEGEE. Combining the CDR3 with reference TRBV5-8 and TRBJ2-5 gives the whole variable domain EAGVTQSPTHLIKTRGQQATLRCSPISGHTSVYWYQQALGLGLQFLLWYDEGEERNRGNFPPRFSGRQFPNYSSELNVNALELEDSALYLCASSFGTTGLQETQYFGPGTRLLVL.

The chain uses TRBV19 and TRBJ1-2; perhaps TRBD1 as D (6 bases). V lost 1 base and J 5 bases, leaving 11 bases between the germline ends. This CDR3 has 14 amino acids. Looked up from germline, CDR1 is LNHDA and CDR2 is SQIVND (reference sequence). In DNA form, the CDR3 reads TGTGCCAGTAGTATAGTCGCAGGGGAGTATGGCTACACCTTC. The encoded protein is CASSIVAGEYGYTF.

This chain uses TRBV5-8 with TRBJ1-3; D gene unclear. The V and J ends lost 0 bases and 2 bases respectively, with 6 bases between them. CDR1 is SGHTS and CDR2 is YDEGEE in the germline V gene. The CDR3 is 14 amino acids. This CDR3 reads CASSLVQAGNTIYF. The CDR3 bases are TGTGCCAGCAGCTTGGTACAAGCTGGAAACACCATATATTTT. The full variable domain, rest sourced from reference TRBV5-8 and TRBJ1-3, is EAGVTQSPTHLIKTRGQQATLRCSPISGHTSVYWYQQALGLGLQFLLWYDEGEERNRGNFPPRFSGRQFPNYSSELNVNALELEDSALYLCASSLVQAGNTIYFGEGSWLTVV.

CDR3 bases: TGTGCCAGTAGTATAGACCCACAGGCCTCCTACGAGCAGTACTTC. Its translation: CASSIDPQASYEQYF. The rearrangement links TRBV19 to TRBJ2-7; D perhaps matches TRBD1 (5 bases). The CDR3 extends over 15 amino acids. Germline V gives CDR1 LNHDA, CDR2 SQIVND (reference sequence). Trimming cost V 0 bases and J 0 bases, with 9 bases left between them.

This clone was seen a few times. CDR3 amino acids: CASSFKAGSGELFF. The CDR3 nucleotides are TGCGCCAGCAGCTTTAAAGCCGGTTCCGGGGAGCTGTTTTTT. The rearrangement uses TRBV5-1 and TRBJ2-2; D not resolved. V gave up 2 bases and J gave up 6 bases, with 11 bases separating them. From germline, CDR1 is SGHRS and CDR2 YFSETQ. This CDR3 spans 14 amino acids. Using reference TRBV5-1 and TRBJ2-2 for the parts outside the CDR3, the full variable domain is KAGVTQTPRYLIKTRGQQVTLSCSPISGHRSVSWYQQTPGQGLQFLFEYFSETQRNKGNFPGRFSGRQFSNSRSEMNVSTLELGDSALYLCASSFKAGSGELFFGEGSRLTVL.

This chain links TRBV20-1 with TRBJ2-1; D is uncertain. The CDR3 runs to 10 residues. Germline V gene lookup returns CDR1 DFQATT and CDR2 SNEGSKA (reference sequence). V was trimmed by 0 bases and J by 10 bases, leaving 4 bases between them. The CDR3 DNA follows: TGCAGTGCTAGAGATAAAGAGCAGTTCTTC. Residues: CSARDKEQFF.

The chain joins TRBV7-6 to TRBJ2-3, with TRBD1 matching 10 bases. The CDR3 has 15 amino acids. V was pared by 1 base and J by 3 bases, with 1 base of the junction left unmatched. The germline V gene encodes CDR1 SGHVS and CDR2 FNYEAQ. CDR3 amino acids: CASSLEGQGTDTQYF. Here the CDR3 DNA reads TGTGCCAGCAGCTTAGAGGGACAGGGGACAGATACGCAGTATTTT.

The V gene is TRBV24-1, the J gene TRBJ2-1, with D possibly TRBD1 on 6 matching bases. The CDR3 runs to 14 residues. With 4 bases removed from V and 0 bases from J, the gap between germline ends came to 6 bases. Germline V gives CDR1 KGHDR, CDR2 SFDVKD. In DNA, the CDR3 is TGTGCCACCAGTGACAGGGGCTCCTACAATGAGCAGTTCTTC. Protein: CATSDRGSYNEQFF.

This sequence joins TRBV18 and TRBJ2-7, with 8 bases aligning to TRBD2. This CDR3 is 15 amino acids long. V gave up 6 bases and J gave up 2 bases; unmatched junction bases: 9. In germline, CDR1 is KGHSH, CDR2 LQKENI. In DNA, the CDR3 is TGTGCCAGCTCCCCAAGCGGGGGTATGACCTACGAGCAGTACTTC. It translates to CASSPSGGMTYEQYF. The full variable domain, its missing parts supplied by reference TRBV18 and TRBJ2-7, is NAGVMQNPRHLVRRRGQEARLRCSPMKGHSHVYWYRQLPEEGLKFMVYLQKENIIDESGMPKERFSAEFPKEGPSILRIQQVVRGDSAAYFCASSPSGGMTYEQYFGPGTRLTVT.

J is TRBJ2-2 and V is TRBV4-3; D remains ambiguous. The CDR3 consists of 14 residues. V was pared by 0 bases and J by 2 bases, with 4 bases between. The germline gives CDR1 LGHNA, CDR2 YSLEER. CDR3 amino acids: CASSQDRNTGELFF. In DNA form, the CDR3 reads TGCGCCAGCAGCCAAGATAGAAACACCGGGGAGCTGTTTTTT.